The rows below give T cell receptor beta chains drawn from one sample of a study of blood T cell repertoires in COVID-19. Here immunoSEQ multiplex PCR was the method, and the copy in TCRdb shows in-frame clones only, minus some. Among about 160,000 clones listed, approximately 90% were seen once. The sequenced sample was PBMCs or T cells enriched from blood (not recorded which). The receptor set was obtained from a woman aged 45-59 years who had recovered from COVID-19. CDR3s include the opening cysteine and the closing phenylalanine or tryptophan. D genes are given only for firm matches. Clone size is shown for a subset of rows, as once, few, many or a class of expanded clone.

CDR3 DNA: TGTGCCAGCAGCCCCTCTCTAGCGGGGGTCACAGATACGCAGTATTTT
CDR3 protein: CASSPSLAGVTDTQYF
D gene: TRBD2
clone size: NA
V gene: TRBV5-4
J gene: TRBJ2-3

CDR3 DNA: TGTGCCAGCAGCCCCGGGACAGGGGACCGCCAGGGCTACGAGCAGTACTTC
CDR3 protein: CASSPGTGDRQGYEQYF
D gene: TRBD1
clone size: NA
V gene: TRBV5-6
J gene: TRBJ2-7

CDR3 DNA: TGTGCCAGCAGCTTCGACAGGGGCGAGCAGTACTTC
CDR3 protein: CASSFDRGEQYF
D gene: TRBD1
clone size: NA
V gene: TRBV9
J gene: TRBJ2-7

CDR3 DNA: TGTGCCAGCAGCGGGGACAGAAAAGAGACCCAGTACTTC
CDR3 protein: CASSGDRKETQYF
D gene: TRBD1
clone size: few
V gene: TRBV5-6
J gene: TRBJ2-5

CDR3 DNA: TGTGCCAGCAGGCGGGAAACTAACTATGGCTACACCTTC
CDR3 protein: CASRRETNYGYTF
D gene: NA
clone size: NA
V gene: TRBV12-3/TRBV12-4
J gene: TRBJ1-2

CDR3 DNA: TGCGCCAGCAGCTTGTACCCCGGGGCAGGGGACAATGAGCAGTTCTTC
CDR3 protein: CASSLYPGAGDNEQFF
D gene: NA
clone size: NA
V gene: TRBV5-1
J gene: TRBJ2-1

CDR3 DNA: TGCGCCAGCAGCCCCGACCCCGACAGGGGCCGCACAGATACGCAGTATTTT
CDR3 protein: CASSPDPDRGRTDTQYF
D gene: TRBD1
clone size: NA
V gene: TRBV5-1
J gene: TRBJ2-3

CDR3 DNA: TGTGCCAGTAGTATCTCTGTGGGACAGGGGTCAGGTGAGCAGTTCTTC
CDR3 protein: CASSISVGQGSGEQFF
D gene: TRBD1
clone size: NA
V gene: TRBV19
J gene: TRBJ2-1

CDR3 DNA: TGTGCCAGCTCACCCAAACAATCAGGGACTTACGAGCAGTACTTC
CDR3 protein: CASSPKQSGTYEQYF
D gene: NA
clone size: NA
V gene: TRBV18
J gene: TRBJ2-7

CDR3 DNA: TGTGCCAGCAGCTTAAGTACCGGGGGGGCCCAGGAGACCCAGTACTTC
CDR3 protein: CASSLSTGGAQETQYF
D gene: TRBD2
clone size: NA
V gene: TRBV7-2
J gene: TRBJ2-5

CDR3 DNA: TGTGCCAGTAGTCGGCGGGGGGGAACCTACAATGAGCAGTTCTTC
CDR3 protein: CASSRRGGTYNEQFF
D gene: TRBD2
clone size: NA
V gene: TRBV19
J gene: TRBJ2-1

CDR3 DNA: TGTGCCAGCTCACCACCGACGGGGACAGCAAACTCTGGAAACACCATATATTTT
CDR3 protein: CASSPPTGTANSGNTIYF
D gene: TRBD1
clone size: NA
V gene: TRBV18
J gene: TRBJ1-3

CDR3 DNA: TGTGCCAGCAGTGGGGACAGCCAACCGGTAATAACCTTC
CDR3 protein: CASSGDSQPVITF
D gene: TRBD1
clone size: once
V gene: TRBV2
J gene: TRBJ1-2

CDR3 DNA: TGTGCCATTTCGGGGACAGATCAAGAGACCCAGTACTTC
CDR3 protein: CAISGTDQETQYF
D gene: TRBD1
clone size: NA
V gene: TRBV10-3
J gene: TRBJ2-5

CDR3 DNA: TGTGCCAGCAGCTTATTTTCATGGCGGAAATCCTATAATTCACCCCTCCACTTT
CDR3 protein: CASSLFSWRKSYNSPLHF
D gene: NA
clone size: once
V gene: TRBV11-2
J gene: TRBJ1-6

CDR3 DNA: TGCGCCAGCAGCTTGGGACTAGCGGGGGCAAAGACCTACGAGCAGTACTTC
CDR3 protein: CASSLGLAGAKTYEQYF
D gene: TRBD2
clone size: NA
V gene: TRBV5-1
J gene: TRBJ2-7

CDR3 DNA: TGTGCCAGCAGCCGACAGGGGACTGAAGCTTTCTTT
CDR3 protein: CASSRQGTEAFF
D gene: TRBD1
clone size: NA
V gene: TRBV11-3
J gene: TRBJ1-1

CDR3 DNA: TGCGCCAGCAGCCAGGCTATACAGGGCGCGAACACCGGGGAGCTGTTTTTT
CDR3 protein: CASSQAIQGANTGELFF
D gene: NA
clone size: NA
V gene: TRBV4-3
J gene: TRBJ2-2

CDR3 DNA: TGTGCCAGCAGTTTCAACGCGGTCCCTGAAGCTTTCTTT
CDR3 protein: CASSFNAVPEAFF
D gene: NA
clone size: NA
V gene: TRBV12-3/TRBV12-4
J gene: TRBJ1-1

CDR3 DNA: TGTGCCAGCAGCTGGGGCAGGGCCAACGAGCAGTACTTC
CDR3 protein: CASSWGRANEQYF
D gene: NA
clone size: NA
V gene: TRBV5-6
J gene: TRBJ2-7

CDR3 DNA: TGTGCCAGCAGTTACAGACGGGAGGCGGGCTACACCTTC
CDR3 protein: CASSYRREAGYTF
D gene: NA
clone size: once
V gene: TRBV2
J gene: TRBJ1-2

CDR3 DNA: TGTGCCACCAGTGGGACTAGCGGGGGTCTTGGACGCACAGATACGCAGTATTTT
CDR3 protein: CATSGTSGGLGRTDTQYF
D gene: TRBD2
clone size: NA
V gene: TRBV24-1
J gene: TRBJ2-3

CDR3 DNA: TGTGCCAGCAGCCTGGGACAGGGTTCCGGGGAGCTGTTTTTT
CDR3 protein: CASSLGQGSGELFF
D gene: TRBD1
clone size: NA
V gene: TRBV4-2
J gene: TRBJ2-2

CDR3 DNA: TGTGCCAGTAGTATCGTCGACGGGATAAAGGGTGAGCAGTTCTTC
CDR3 protein: CASSIVDGIKGEQFF
D gene: NA
clone size: NA
V gene: TRBV19
J gene: TRBJ2-1

CDR3 DNA: TGTGCCAGCAGCAGAGGACTAGCGGGGGCAGATACGCAGTATTTT
CDR3 protein: CASSRGLAGADTQYF
D gene: TRBD2
clone size: NA
V gene: TRBV3-1/TRBV3-2
J gene: TRBJ2-3

CDR3 DNA: TGTGCCAGCAGCTCCCTTGGACAGGGGTTCAACACCGGGGAGCTGTTTTTT
CDR3 protein: CASSSLGQGFNTGELFF
D gene: TRBD1
clone size: few
V gene: TRBV7-6
J gene: TRBJ2-2

CDR3 DNA: TGTGCCAGCAGCTTAGAGACGCAGCGGGGGAATGAGCAGTTCTTC
CDR3 protein: CASSLETQRGNEQFF
D gene: TRBD2
clone size: NA
V gene: TRBV7-8
J gene: TRBJ2-1

CDR3 DNA: TGCAGCGTATTACAGGGGGCGAATGGAAACACCATATATTTT
CDR3 protein: CSVLQGANGNTIYF
D gene: TRBD1
clone size: NA
V gene: TRBV29-1
J gene: TRBJ1-3

CDR3 DNA: TGCGCCAGCAGCTTGGCCCAGGGACTGGATGGCTACACCTTC
CDR3 protein: CASSLAQGLDGYTF
D gene: NA
clone size: NA
V gene: TRBV5-1
J gene: TRBJ1-2

CDR3 DNA: TGCGCCAGCAGCCCCGTCCGGGTGGGGGGGAACACTGAAGCTTTCTTT
CDR3 protein: CASSPVRVGGNTEAFF
D gene: NA
clone size: NA
V gene: TRBV4-3
J gene: TRBJ1-1

CDR3 DNA: TGTGCCACCTTTAGCCCTGTGGGGGCCGGCGCCGGGGAGCTGTTTTTT
CDR3 protein: CATFSPVGAGAGELFF
D gene: NA
clone size: NA
V gene: TRBV19
J gene: TRBJ2-2

CDR3 DNA: TGTGCCAGCACCCCCCCCGGGGGGCGGATCAATGAGCAGTTCTTC
CDR3 protein: CASTPPGGRINEQFF
D gene: NA
clone size: NA
V gene: TRBV11-1
J gene: TRBJ2-1

CDR3 DNA: TGTGCCAGCAGTTACTTGGGCCAGGTCTATGGCTACACCTTC
CDR3 protein: CASSYLGQVYGYTF
D gene: NA
clone size: few
V gene: TRBV6-2/TRBV6-3
J gene: TRBJ1-2

CDR3 DNA: TGTGCCAGCAGCTTTTCACGGAGGGGCACTGAAGCTTTCTTT
CDR3 protein: CASSFSRRGTEAFF
D gene: NA
clone size: NA
V gene: TRBV7-2
J gene: TRBJ1-1

CDR3 DNA: TGTGCCAGCAGCCAAGCAGGACAGGGGGTGTGGGAGCAGTTCTTC
CDR3 protein: CASSQAGQGVWEQFF
D gene: TRBD1
clone size: NA
V gene: TRBV3-1/TRBV3-2
J gene: TRBJ2-1

CDR3 DNA: TGTGCCAGCTCGGCCGGTAGGGGAAGCAATCAGCCCCAGCATTTT
CDR3 protein: CASSAGRGSNQPQHF
D gene: NA
clone size: NA
V gene: TRBV18
J gene: TRBJ1-5

CDR3 DNA: TGTGCCAGCAGTGAAGGGGAGGTTGGTGTTAAATCGGTCCTGTTTTTT
CDR3 protein: CASSEGEVGVKSVLFF
D gene: NA
clone size: NA
V gene: TRBV25-1
J gene: TRBJ1-4

CDR3 DNA: TGTGCCAGCACCACTACCCTCCAATCCTACAATGAGCAGTTCTTC
CDR3 protein: CASTTTLQSYNEQFF
D gene: NA
clone size: NA
V gene: TRBV5-5
J gene: TRBJ2-1

CDR3 DNA: TGTGCCAGCAGTGAAGCGGGGGGCACTGAAGCTTTCTTT
CDR3 protein: CASSEAGGTEAFF
D gene: NA
clone size: NA
V gene: TRBV25-1
J gene: TRBJ1-1

CDR3 DNA: TGTGCCAGTAGTAAAGGGACAGTTTATGGCTACACCTTC
CDR3 protein: CASSKGTVYGYTF
D gene: TRBD1
clone size: NA
V gene: TRBV19
J gene: TRBJ1-2

CDR3 DNA: TGTGCCAGCAGCTTACTAGCGGGGGGGCTGAACACCGGGGAGCTGTTTTTT
CDR3 protein: CASSLLAGGLNTGELFF
D gene: TRBD2
clone size: NA
V gene: TRBV7-6
J gene: TRBJ2-2

CDR3 DNA: TGTGCCAGTAGTAAGGACAGGGCTGGTGAGACCCAGTACTTC
CDR3 protein: CASSKDRAGETQYF
D gene: TRBD1
clone size: NA
V gene: TRBV19
J gene: TRBJ2-5

CDR3 DNA: TGTGCCAGCAGGAGGGAGGGTTCGGTGAACACTGAAGCTTTCTTT
CDR3 protein: CASRREGSVNTEAFF
D gene: NA
clone size: NA
V gene: TRBV2
J gene: TRBJ1-1

CDR3 DNA: TGTGCCACCAGTGATTTGCGGACAGGGGCTAATGAGCAGTTCTTC
CDR3 protein: CATSDLRTGANEQFF
D gene: TRBD1
clone size: NA
V gene: TRBV24-1
J gene: TRBJ2-1

CDR3 DNA: TGCAGCGTTGCCGGGCAGGGGGCCTTCAAGTACCAAGAGACCCAGTACTTC
CDR3 protein: CSVAGQGAFKYQETQYF
D gene: TRBD1
clone size: NA
V gene: TRBV29-1
J gene: TRBJ2-5

CDR3 DNA: TGTGCCAGCAGTTCCCTACTAGCGGGGGGAACAGATACGCAGTATTTT
CDR3 protein: CASSSLLAGGTDTQYF
D gene: TRBD2
clone size: once
V gene: TRBV6-5
J gene: TRBJ2-3

CDR3 DNA: TGTGCCAGCAGCTTATATCAGGGAACTATCTCTGGAAACACCATATATTTT
CDR3 protein: CASSLYQGTISGNTIYF
D gene: NA
clone size: NA
V gene: TRBV7-2
J gene: TRBJ1-3

CDR3 DNA: TGTGCCTGGACCGGGACAGGGGCCGCGTCTAACTATGGCTACACCTTC
CDR3 protein: CAWTGTGAASNYGYTF
D gene: TRBD1
clone size: NA
V gene: TRBV30
J gene: TRBJ1-2

CDR3 DNA: TGTGCCAGCAGCTTGGCGTCAGGGAATCAGCCCCAGCATTTT
CDR3 protein: CASSLASGNQPQHF
D gene: NA
clone size: NA
V gene: TRBV5-5
J gene: TRBJ1-5

CDR3 DNA: TGTGCCAGCAGCATCCTAGCGGGGGGGCATGTGGAGCAGTTCTTC
CDR3 protein: CASSILAGGHVEQFF
D gene: TRBD2
clone size: NA
V gene: TRBV7-2
J gene: TRBJ2-1

CDR3 DNA: TGTGCCAGCAGTTACGTTGCTTCCGGTAGAGGAGCTTTCTTT
CDR3 protein: CASSYVASGRGAFF
D gene: NA
clone size: NA
V gene: TRBV6-5
J gene: TRBJ1-1

CDR3 DNA: TGTGCCAGCAGTTCGGGACTAGCGGGGTACAATGAGCAGTTCTTC
CDR3 protein: CASSSGLAGYNEQFF
D gene: TRBD2
clone size: NA
V gene: TRBV6-5
J gene: TRBJ2-1

CDR3 DNA: TGTGCCAGCAGCTCGACAGGCTATGGCTACACCTTC
CDR3 protein: CASSSTGYGYTF
D gene: NA
clone size: NA
V gene: TRBV7-2
J gene: TRBJ1-2

CDR3 DNA: TGTGCCAGCACTCCGTCCGACTCTGGGGCCAACGTCCTGACTTTC
CDR3 protein: CASTPSDSGANVLTF
D gene: NA
clone size: NA
V gene: TRBV18
J gene: TRBJ2-6